This TCR beta chain was sequenced in a study of T cell responses to AZD1222 COVID-19 vaccine. The repertoire was sequenced with immunoSEQ multiplex PCR; TCRdb's copy has only in-frame clones and lacks some. The sample carries 90,000 to 100,000 clones, roughly 80% recorded once. The TCR was taken from an adult who received the AZD1222 COVID-19 vaccine. The specimen was peripheral blood, collected 28 days after the second AZD1222 dose.

The CDR3 here is CASSIGTGGEGEQFF. In DNA, the CDR3 is TGTGCCAGCAGCATCGGGACTGGCGGTGAGGGTGAGCAGTTCTTC. The chain is built from TRBV9 and TRBJ2-1; D is possibly TRBD2 (6 bases). The length of the CDR3 is 15 residues. The V end lost 4 bases, the J end lost 9 bases, and 20 bases lay between the germline ends. The germline gives CDR1 SGDLS, CDR2 YYNGEE.